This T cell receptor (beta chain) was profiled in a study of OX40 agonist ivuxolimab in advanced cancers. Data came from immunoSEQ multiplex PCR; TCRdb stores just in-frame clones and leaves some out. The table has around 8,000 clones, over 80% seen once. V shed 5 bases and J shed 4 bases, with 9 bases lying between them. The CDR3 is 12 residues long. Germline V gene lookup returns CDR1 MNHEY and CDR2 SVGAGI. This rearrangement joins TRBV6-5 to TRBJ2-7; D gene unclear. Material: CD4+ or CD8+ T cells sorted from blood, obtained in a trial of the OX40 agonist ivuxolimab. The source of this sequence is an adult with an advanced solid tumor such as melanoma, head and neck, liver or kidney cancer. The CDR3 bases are TGTGCCAGCAGTCACACACGTTACGAGCAGTACTTC. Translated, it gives CASSHTRYEQYF.